This T cell receptor beta chain originates from a study of blood T cell repertoires in COVID-19. Looking at the study overall: Sites across the United States, Italy and Spain contributed samples from acute and convalescent COVID-19. The analysed material was cDNA or gDNA that came from T cells, B-cell-depleted T cells, or PBMCs.

Per the study methods: The authors estimated nucleated cell counts from reference gene primer amplification. Generated by immunoSEQ multiplex PCR, the TCRdb table keeps only in-frame clones and is missing some. D and trimming were read from the DNA, whereas the V and J calls and clone size are those reported in that table. The data show roughly 230,000 clones, roughly 85% seen once. This TCR came from a man between 45 and 60 years old with COVID-19, enrolled during active disease. The sample comprised peripheral blood.

This chain's CDR3 is CASSMSGQSSYNEQFF. The CDR3 DNA sequence: TGTGCCAGCAGCATGAGCGGGCAGAGCTCCTACAATGAGCAGTTCTTC. This sequence joins TRBV5-5 and TRBJ2-1, with D possibly TRBD2 on 6 matching bases. V lost 4 bases and J 0 bases, leaving 14 bases between the germline ends. Germline-derived CDR1 and CDR2 are SGHKS and YYEKEE (reference sequence). The CDR3 sequence is 16 residues long.